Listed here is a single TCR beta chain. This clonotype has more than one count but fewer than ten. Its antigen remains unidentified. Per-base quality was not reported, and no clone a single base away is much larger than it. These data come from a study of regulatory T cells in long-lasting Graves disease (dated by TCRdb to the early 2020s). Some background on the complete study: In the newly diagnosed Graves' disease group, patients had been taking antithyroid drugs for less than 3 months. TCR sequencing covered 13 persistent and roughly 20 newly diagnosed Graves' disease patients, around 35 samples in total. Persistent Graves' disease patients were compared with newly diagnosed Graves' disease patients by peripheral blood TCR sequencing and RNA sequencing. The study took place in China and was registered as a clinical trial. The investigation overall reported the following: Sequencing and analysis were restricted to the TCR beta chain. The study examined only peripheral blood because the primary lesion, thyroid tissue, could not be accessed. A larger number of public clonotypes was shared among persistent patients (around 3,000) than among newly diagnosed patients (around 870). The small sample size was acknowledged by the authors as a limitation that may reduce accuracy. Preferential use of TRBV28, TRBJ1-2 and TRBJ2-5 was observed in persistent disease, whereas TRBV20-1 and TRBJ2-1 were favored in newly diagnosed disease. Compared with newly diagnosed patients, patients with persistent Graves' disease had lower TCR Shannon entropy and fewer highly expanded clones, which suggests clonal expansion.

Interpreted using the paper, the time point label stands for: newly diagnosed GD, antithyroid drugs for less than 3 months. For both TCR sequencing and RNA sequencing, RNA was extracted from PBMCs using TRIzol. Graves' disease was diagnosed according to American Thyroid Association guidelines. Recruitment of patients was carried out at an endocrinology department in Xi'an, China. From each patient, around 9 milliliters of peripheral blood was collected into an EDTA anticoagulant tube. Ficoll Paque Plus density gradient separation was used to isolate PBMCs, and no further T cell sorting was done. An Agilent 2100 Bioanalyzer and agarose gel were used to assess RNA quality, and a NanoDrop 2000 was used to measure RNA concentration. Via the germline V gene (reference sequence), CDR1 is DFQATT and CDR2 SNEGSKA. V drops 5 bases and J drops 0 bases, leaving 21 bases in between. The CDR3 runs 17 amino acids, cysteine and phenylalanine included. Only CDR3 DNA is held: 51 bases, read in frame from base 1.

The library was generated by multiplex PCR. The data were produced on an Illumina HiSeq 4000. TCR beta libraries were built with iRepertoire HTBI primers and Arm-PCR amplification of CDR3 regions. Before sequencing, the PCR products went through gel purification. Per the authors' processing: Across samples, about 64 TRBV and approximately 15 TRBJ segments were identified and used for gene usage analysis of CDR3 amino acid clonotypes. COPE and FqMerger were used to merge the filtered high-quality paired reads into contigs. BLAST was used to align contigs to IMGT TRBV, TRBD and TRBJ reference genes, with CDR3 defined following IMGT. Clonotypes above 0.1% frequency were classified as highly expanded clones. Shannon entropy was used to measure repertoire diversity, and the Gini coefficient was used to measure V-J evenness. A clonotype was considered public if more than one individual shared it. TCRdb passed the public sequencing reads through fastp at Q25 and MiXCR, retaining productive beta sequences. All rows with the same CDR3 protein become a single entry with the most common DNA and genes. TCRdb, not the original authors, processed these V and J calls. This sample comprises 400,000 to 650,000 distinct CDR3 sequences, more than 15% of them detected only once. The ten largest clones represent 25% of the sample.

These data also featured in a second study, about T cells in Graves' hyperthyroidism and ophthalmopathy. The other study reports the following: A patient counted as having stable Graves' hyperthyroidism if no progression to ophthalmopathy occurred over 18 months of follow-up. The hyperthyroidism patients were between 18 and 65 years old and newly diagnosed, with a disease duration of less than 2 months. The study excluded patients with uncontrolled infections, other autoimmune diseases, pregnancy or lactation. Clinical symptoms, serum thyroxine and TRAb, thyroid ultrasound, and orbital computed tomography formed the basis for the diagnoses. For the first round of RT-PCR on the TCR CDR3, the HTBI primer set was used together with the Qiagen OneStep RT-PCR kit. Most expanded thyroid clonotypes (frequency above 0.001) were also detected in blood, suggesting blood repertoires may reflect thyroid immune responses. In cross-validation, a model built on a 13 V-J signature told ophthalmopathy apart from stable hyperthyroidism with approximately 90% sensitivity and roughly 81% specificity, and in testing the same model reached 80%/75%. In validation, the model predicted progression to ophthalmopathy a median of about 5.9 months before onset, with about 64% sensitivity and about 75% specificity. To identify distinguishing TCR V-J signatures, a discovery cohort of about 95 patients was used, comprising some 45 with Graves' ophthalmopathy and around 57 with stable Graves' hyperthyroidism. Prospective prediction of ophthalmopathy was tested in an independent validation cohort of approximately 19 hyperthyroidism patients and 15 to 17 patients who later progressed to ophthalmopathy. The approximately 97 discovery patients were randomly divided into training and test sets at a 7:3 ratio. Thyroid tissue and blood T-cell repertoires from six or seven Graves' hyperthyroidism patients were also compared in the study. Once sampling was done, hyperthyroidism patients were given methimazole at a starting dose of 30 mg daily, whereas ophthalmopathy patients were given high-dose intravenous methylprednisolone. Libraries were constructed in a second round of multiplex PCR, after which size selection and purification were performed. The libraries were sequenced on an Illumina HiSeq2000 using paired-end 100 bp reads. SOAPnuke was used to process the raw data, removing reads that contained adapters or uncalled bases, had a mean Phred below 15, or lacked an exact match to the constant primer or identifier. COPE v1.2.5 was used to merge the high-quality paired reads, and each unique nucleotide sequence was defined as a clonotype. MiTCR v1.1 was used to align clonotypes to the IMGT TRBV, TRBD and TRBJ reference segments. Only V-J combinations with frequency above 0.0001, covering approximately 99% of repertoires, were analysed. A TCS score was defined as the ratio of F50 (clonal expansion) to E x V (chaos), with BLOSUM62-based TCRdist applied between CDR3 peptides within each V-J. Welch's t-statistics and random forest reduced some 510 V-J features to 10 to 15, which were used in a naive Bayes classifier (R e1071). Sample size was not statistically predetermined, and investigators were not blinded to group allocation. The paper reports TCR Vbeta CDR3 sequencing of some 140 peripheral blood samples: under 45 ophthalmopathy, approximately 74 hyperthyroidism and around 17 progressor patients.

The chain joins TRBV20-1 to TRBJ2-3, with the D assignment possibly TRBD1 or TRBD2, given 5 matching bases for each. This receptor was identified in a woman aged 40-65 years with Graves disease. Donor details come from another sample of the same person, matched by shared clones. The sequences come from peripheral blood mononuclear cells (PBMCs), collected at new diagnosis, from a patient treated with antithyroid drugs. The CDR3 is CSADDRSGVYSTDTQYF. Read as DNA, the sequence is TGCAGTGCTGACGACAGATCCGGGGTCTATAGCACAGATACGCAGTATTTT.